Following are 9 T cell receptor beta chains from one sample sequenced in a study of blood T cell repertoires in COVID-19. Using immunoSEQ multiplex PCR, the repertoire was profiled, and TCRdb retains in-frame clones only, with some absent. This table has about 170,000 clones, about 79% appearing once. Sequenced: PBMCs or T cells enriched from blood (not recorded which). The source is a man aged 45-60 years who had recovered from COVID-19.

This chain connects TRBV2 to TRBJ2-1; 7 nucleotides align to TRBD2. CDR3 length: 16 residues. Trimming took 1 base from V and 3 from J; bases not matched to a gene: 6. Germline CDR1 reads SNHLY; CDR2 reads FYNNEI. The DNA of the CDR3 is TGTGCCAGCAGTGAAGTGGGCCTAGCGGACTACAATGAGCAGTTCTTC. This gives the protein CASSEVGLADYNEQFF. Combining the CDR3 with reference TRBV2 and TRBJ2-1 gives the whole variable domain EPEVTQTPSHQVTQMGQEVILRCVPISNHLYFYWYRQILGQKVEFLVSFYNNEISEKSEIFDDQFSVERPDGSNFTLKIRSTKLEDSAMYFCASSEVGLADYNEQFFGPGTRLTVL.

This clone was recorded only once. The CDR3 DNA is TGTGCCAGTGGGACAGGGAATAACTATGGCTACACCTTC. This encodes CASGTGNNYGYTF. This chain links TRBV19 with TRBJ1-2; 9 nucleotides align to TRBD1. CDR1 and CDR2 (germline): LNHDA, SQIVND (reference sequence). V lost 8 bases to trimming and J lost 1 base; unmatched junction nucleotides: 2. The CDR3 is made up of 13 amino acids.

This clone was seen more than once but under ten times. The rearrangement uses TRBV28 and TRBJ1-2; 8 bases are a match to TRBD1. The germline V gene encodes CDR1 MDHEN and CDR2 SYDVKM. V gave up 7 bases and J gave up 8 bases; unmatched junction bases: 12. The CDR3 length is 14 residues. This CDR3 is CASIQQGEFQGYTF. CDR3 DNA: TGTGCCAGCATTCAACAGGGGGAATTTCAGGGCTACACCTTC.

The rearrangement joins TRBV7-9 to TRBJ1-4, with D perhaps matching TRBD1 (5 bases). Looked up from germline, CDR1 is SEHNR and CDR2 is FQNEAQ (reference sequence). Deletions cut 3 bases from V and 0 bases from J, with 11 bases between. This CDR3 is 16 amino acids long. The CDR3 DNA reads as TGTGCCAGCAGCTTTCAGGGAACGTCAACTAATGAAAAACTGTTTTTT. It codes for CASSFQGTSTNEKLFF.

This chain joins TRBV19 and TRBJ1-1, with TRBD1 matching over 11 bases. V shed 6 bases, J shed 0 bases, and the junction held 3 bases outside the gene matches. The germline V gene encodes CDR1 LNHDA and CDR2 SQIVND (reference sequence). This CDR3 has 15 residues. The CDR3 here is CASRRDRGMNTEAFF. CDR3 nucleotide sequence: TGTGCCAGTAGGCGGGACAGGGGGATGAACACTGAAGCTTTCTTT.

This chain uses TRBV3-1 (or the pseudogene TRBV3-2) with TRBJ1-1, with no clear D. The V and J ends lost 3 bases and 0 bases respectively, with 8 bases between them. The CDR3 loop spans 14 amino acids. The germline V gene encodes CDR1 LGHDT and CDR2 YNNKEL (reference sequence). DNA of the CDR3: TGTGCCAGCAGCCACACAAACCTGAACACTGAAGCTTTCTTT. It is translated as CASSHTNLNTEAFF.

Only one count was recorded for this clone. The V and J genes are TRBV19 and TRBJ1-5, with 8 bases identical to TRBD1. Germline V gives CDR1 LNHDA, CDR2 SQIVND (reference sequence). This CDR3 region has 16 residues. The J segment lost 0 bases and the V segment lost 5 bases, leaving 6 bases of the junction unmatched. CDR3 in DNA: TGTGCCAGTAGTGCGAGGACAGGGTTTAGCAATCAGCCCCAGCATTTT. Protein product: CASSARTGFSNQPQHF.

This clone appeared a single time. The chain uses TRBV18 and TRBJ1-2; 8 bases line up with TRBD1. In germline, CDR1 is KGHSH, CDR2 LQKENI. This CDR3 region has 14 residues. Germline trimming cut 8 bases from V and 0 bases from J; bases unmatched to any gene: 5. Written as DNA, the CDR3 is TGTGCCAGCACCGGACAGGGTTCTAACTATGGCTACACCTTC. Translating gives CASTGQGSNYGYTF.

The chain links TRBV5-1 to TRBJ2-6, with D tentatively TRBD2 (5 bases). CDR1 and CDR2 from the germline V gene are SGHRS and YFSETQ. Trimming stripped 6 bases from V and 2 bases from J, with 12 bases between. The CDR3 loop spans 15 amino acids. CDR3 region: CASTRLGAGANVLTF. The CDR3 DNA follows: TGCGCCAGCACCCGCCTGGGAGCTGGGGCCAACGTCCTGACTTTC.